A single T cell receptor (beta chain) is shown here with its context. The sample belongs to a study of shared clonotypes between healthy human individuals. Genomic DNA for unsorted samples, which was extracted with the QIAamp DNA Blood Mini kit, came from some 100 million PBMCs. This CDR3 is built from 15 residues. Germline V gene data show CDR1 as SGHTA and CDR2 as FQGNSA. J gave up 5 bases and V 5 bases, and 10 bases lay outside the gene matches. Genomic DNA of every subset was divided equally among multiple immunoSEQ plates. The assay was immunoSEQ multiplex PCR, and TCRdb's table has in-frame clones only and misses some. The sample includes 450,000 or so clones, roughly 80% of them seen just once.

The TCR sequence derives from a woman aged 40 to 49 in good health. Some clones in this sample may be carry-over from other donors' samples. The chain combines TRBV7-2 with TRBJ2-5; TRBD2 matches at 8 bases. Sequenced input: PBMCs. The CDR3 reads CASSPTGTRDETQYF. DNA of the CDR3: TGTGCCAGCAGCCCAACCGGGACTAGGGACGAGACCCAGTACTTC.